A selection of T cell receptor beta chains follows, all from one sample in a study of radiotherapy plus CTLA-4 blockade in lung cancer. Profiled with immunoSEQ multiplex PCR; TCRdb holds only in-frame clones, not every one. The sample contains tens of thousands of clones, 78% of which appear only once. The sequencing here drew on peripheral blood, taken from a patient treated with radiotherapy plus ipilimumab. The receptors derive from a human donor with non-small cell lung cancer who had a complete response to radiotherapy plus ipilimumab. Both conserved end residues are part of each CDR3. A D gene is named only where the DNA matches it firmly. Clone size is shown for a subset of rows, as once, few, many or a class of expanded clone.

d_call | j_call | v_call | cdr3_length | clone_size | cdr3_nt | cdr3_aa
NA | TRBJ1-1 | TRBV19 | 14 | NA | TGTGCCAGTAGGGCCGGGACACAGAACACTGAAGCTTTCTTT | CASRAGTQNTEAFF
NA | TRBJ2-5 | TRBV4-3 | 14 | NA | TGCGCCAGCAGCCAAGCAACGGACGGAGAGACCCAGTACTTC | CASSQATDGETQYF
NA | TRBJ1-2 | TRBV30 | 12 | NA | TGTGCCTGGAGCGGTGGGACCTCGGGCTACACCTTC | CAWSGGTSGYTF
TRBD1 | TRBJ2-7 | TRBV27 | 15 | NA | TGTGCCAGCAGTTTTCTGGACAGGGGGCCCTACGAGCAGTACTTC | CASSFLDRGPYEQYF
NA | TRBJ1-4 | TRBV10-1 | 14 | NA | TGCGCCAGCAGTGGGGCCGGGGCAAATGAAAAACTGTTTTTT | CASSGAGANEKLFF
TRBD1 | TRBJ1-1 | TRBV30 | 15 | once | TGTGCCTGGAGTCGACAGGGGGCCTGGGGCACTGAAGCTTTCTTT | CAWSRQGAWGTEAFF
TRBD1 | TRBJ1-3 | TRBV19 | 16 | NA | TGTGCCAGTAGTATCCGTTCAGGGGGTGTTGGAAACACCATATATTTT | CASSIRSGGVGNTIYF
TRBD1 | TRBJ1-2 | TRBV7-2 | 14 | NA | TGTGCCAGCAGCTCCGGACAGGGGGCCAGTGGCTACACCTTC | CASSSGQGASGYTF
NA | TRBJ2-7 | TRBV7-6 | 11 | few | TGTGCCAGCAGCTTAGATAGCGAGCAGTACTTC | CASSLDSEQYF
TRBD1 | TRBJ1-1 | TRBV4-1 | 16 | NA | TGCGCCAGCAGCCAAGATTCCGAGGGGGCTTACACTGAAGCTTTCTTT | CASSQDSEGAYTEAFF
NA | TRBJ1-5 | TRBV10-1 | 14 | once | TGCGCCAGCAGTCCCGGGGGGGACAATCAGCCCCAGCATTTT | CASSPGGDNQPQHF
TRBD1 | TRBJ1-1 | TRBV5-1 | 14 | NA | TGCGCCAGCAGCTTTGGACAGGCGAACACTGAAGCTTTCTTT | CASSFGQANTEAFF
TRBD2 | TRBJ2-7 | TRBV4-3 | 17 | NA | TGCGCCAGCAGCCAAGAACCCGGGACTAGCGTTTACGACGAGCAGTACTTC | CASSQEPGTSVYDEQYF
NA | TRBJ1-5 | TRBV18 | 15 | few | TGTGCCAGCTCACCAACCCATAGGATGGATAAGCCCCAGCATTTT | CASSPTHRMDKPQHF
NA | TRBJ1-4 | TRBV28 | 16 | once | TGTGCCAGCAGTGCGTTAACAGGTCTCCTTAATGAAAAACTGTTTTTT | CASSALTGLLNEKLFF
NA | TRBJ2-4 | TRBV7-8 | 13 | NA | TGTGCCAGCAGCCTCTCAGCCAAAAACATTCAGTACTTC | CASSLSAKNIQYF
NA | TRBJ1-3 | TRBV27 | 15 | NA | TGTGCCAGCAGTTTATCGGTAGGGCCGGGAAACACCATATATTTT | CASSLSVGPGNTIYF
TRBD1 | TRBJ2-3 | TRBV30 | 15 | NA | TGTGCCTGGAGTATTCGGACAGGGTTAGGGGATACGCAGTATTTT | CAWSIRTGLGDTQYF
NA | TRBJ1-2 | TRBV6-5 | 14 | once | TGTGCCAGCAGTTACTCTACAGGGTTCTATGGCTACACCTTC | CASSYSTGFYGYTF
NA | TRBJ2-2 | TRBV5-1 | 13 | NA | TGCGCCAGCAGAGGACAGTACACCGGGGAGCTGTTTTTT | CASRGQYTGELFF